One sample yielded the 29 T cell receptor beta chains listed below, sequenced in a study of T cells in women clearing cervical HPV infection. Sequenced by immunoSEQ multiplex PCR; TCRdb stores in-frame clones only, minus some. Its clone listing holds tens of thousands of clones. The material sequenced was blood buffy coat. These TCRs come from a woman between 18 and 70 years old with a cervical HPV16 infection that either progressed to CIN3+ or cleared (not recorded which).

Partial CDR3 DNA: TGTGCCAGCTCACCGATCACAGACACTGAA. Amino acids: CASSPITDTE. The full CDR3 is CASSPITDTEAFF. The chain uses TRBV18 and TRBJ1-1; D is ambiguous. Coverage ceases 3 residues before the CDR3 finishes, and the germline J gene fills in the end. V dropped 3 bases and J dropped 3 bases, with 8 bases sitting between them. The length of the CDR3 is 13 residues. Germline V gene data show CDR1 as KGHSH and CDR2 as LQKENI.

About this clone: The CDR3 end is not reached by the read, which stops 3 residues before it; the germline J gene fills it in. The chain recombines TRBV28 with TRBJ2-7; no reliable D call. CDR1 and CDR2 from the germline V gene are MDHEN and SYDVKM. V lost 3 bases and J 2 bases, leaving 26 bases between the germline ends. The CDR3 sequence is 19 residues long. The CDR3 DNA, read in part, is TGTGCCAGCAGTTTTATCCCGCCGCCAGTATTCACCCACCCCTACGAG. It encodes CASSFIPPPVFTHPYE. The full CDR3 protein is CASSFIPPPVFTHPYEQYF. Looking up the rest from reference TRBV28 and TRBJ2-7 gives the full variable domain: DVKVTQSSRYLVKRTGEKVFLECVQDMDHENMFWYRQDPGLGLRLIYFSYDVKMKEKGDIPEGYSVSREKKERFSLILESASTNQTSMYLCASSFIPPPVFTHPYEQYFGPGTRLTVT.

Concerning this clone itself: The read halts 3 residues ahead of the CDR3 end, with the missing end drawn from the germline J gene. The chain carries TRBV7-2 and TRBJ2-3; D possibly corresponds to TRBD1 (6 bases). Per the germline V gene, CDR1 is SGHTA and CDR2 is FQGNSA. CDR3 length: 14 residues. The V and J ends lost 1 base and 4 bases respectively, with 9 bases between them. CDR3 protein: CASSLDRVADTQYF. The sequenced part of the CDR3 DNA is TGTGCCAGCAGCTTAGACAGGGTGGCAGATACG. Supplemented by reference TRBV7-2 and TRBJ2-3, the full variable domain reads GAGVSQSPSNKVTEKGKDVELRCDPISGHTALYWYRQSLGQGLEFLIYFQGNSAPDKSGLPSDRFSAERTGGSVSTLTIQRTQQEDSAVYLCASSLDRVADTQYFGPGTRLTVL.

On this clone: The read ends 3 residues early relative to the CDR3; the germline J gene fills the gap. This rearrangement joins TRBV27 to TRBJ2-7; the D is unclear. Trimming removed 6 bases from V and 0 bases from J, with 9 bases in between. CDR3 length: 13 amino acids. The germline CDR1 and CDR2 sequences are MNHEY and SMNVEV (reference sequence). The CDR3 loop is CASSDIYSYEQYF. Partial CDR3 DNA: TGTGCCAGCAGCGACATCTACTCCTACGAG.

For this clone: The sequence runs out 3 residues before the end of the CDR3; the remainder is reconstructed from the germline J gene. The chain carries TRBV19 and TRBJ1-5; D not certain. Germline V lookup: CDR1 LNHDA, CDR2 SQIVND (reference sequence). V was trimmed by 6 bases and J by 7 bases, leaving 13 bases between them. The CDR3 loop spans 13 amino acids. The covered CDR3 bases are TGTGCCAGTAGCCGTGGCGGTGGGCAGCCC. It encodes CASSRGGGQP. The entire CDR3 protein reads CASSRGGGQPQHF.

The sequenced CDR3 bases are TGTGCCAGCAGCTTGGCCCAGGGTAAGGGTTCACCC. It specifies CASSLAQGKGSP. The full CDR3 protein reads CASSLAQGKGSPLHF. V gene TRBV5-4 combines with J gene TRBJ1-6, with a weak D call TRBD1 (5 bases). Read data end 3 residues before the CDR3 end; the end is taken from the germline J gene. The CDR3 consists of 15 residues. Germline V gene data show CDR1 as SGHNT and CDR2 as YYREEE (reference sequence). Deletions cut 0 bases from V and 9 bases from J, with 13 bases between.

Turning to this clone: Read sequence stops 3 residues before the CDR3 end, and the germline J gene provides the missing end. The genes are TRBV18 and TRBJ1-4; TRBD1 might be the D (5 bases). The CDR3 runs 16 residues. In germline, CDR1 is KGHSH, CDR2 LQKENI. The V end lost 6 bases, the J end lost 5 bases, and 19 bases lay between the germline ends. The CDR3 reads CASSQGLLGRNEKLFF. The sequenced part of the CDR3 DNA is TGTGCCAGCTCGCAGGGACTCTTAGGGAGGAATGAAAAA.

As to this clone: The read gets to within 3 residues of the CDR3 end, and the germline J gene fills in the rest. The rearrangement links TRBV5-6 to TRBJ1-4; D gene ambiguous. The CDR3 consists of 12 residues. CDR1 is SGHDT and CDR2 is YYEEEE in the germline V gene. The V end was cut by 2 bases, the J end by 6 bases, with 5 bases between. The sequenced part of the CDR3 DNA is TGTGCCAGCAGCTTTGTAGATGAAAAA. As protein: CASSFVDEK. The whole CDR3 protein is CASSFVDEKLFF.

Concerning this clone itself: The read falls 3 residues short of the CDR3 end, and the missing part is taken from the germline J gene. V usage is TRBV20-1 and J usage is TRBJ2-7, with D hard to call. The CDR3 consists of 16 residues. Germline CDR1 reads DFQATT; CDR2 reads SNEGSKA (reference sequence). Trimming removed 4 bases at V and 5 bases at J, with 24 bases between. The chain's CDR3 is CSAKRSQANERNEQYF. The covered CDR3 bases are TGCAGTGCTAAGAGGTCGCAGGCGAACGAAAGGAACGAG.

Notes on this clone: The read ends 3 residues before the CDR3 terminus; that terminus is restored from the germline J gene. The chain couples TRBV20-1 to TRBJ2-7; 9 bases fit TRBD2. The CDR3 sequence is 13 residues long. V was clipped by 4 bases and J by 2 bases; unmatched bases: 3. The germline V gene encodes CDR1 DFQATT and CDR2 SNEGSKA (reference sequence). CDR3 in amino acids: CSATGLATYEQYF. CDR3 DNA, as far as it was read: TGCAGTGCTACGGGACTAGCTACCTACGAG.

On this clone: The read is 3 residues too short to cover the CDR3 end, so that end is filled in from the germline J gene. The J gene is TRBJ1-2, the V gene TRBV7-9, with 8 bases that match TRBD1. V shed 1 base, J shed 6 bases, and the junction held 1 base outside the gene matches. Germline-derived CDR1 and CDR2 are SEHNR and FQNEAQ (reference sequence). The CDR3 runs 13 residues. The sequenced part of the CDR3 DNA is TGTGCCAGCAGCTTAGGCAGGGGGCATGGC. It specifies CASSLGRGHG. The whole CDR3 sequence reads CASSLGRGHGYTF.

Note on this clone: The read ends 3 residues before the CDR3 terminus; that terminus is restored from the germline J gene. This chain joins TRBV7-9 and TRBJ2-2; tentative D call: TRBD2 (7 bases). Germline-derived CDR1 and CDR2 are SEHNR and FQNEAQ (reference sequence). The CDR3 has 14 amino acids. V was cut by 3 bases and J by 5 bases, with 10 bases left in between. The CDR3 loop reads CASSLEGGTGELFF. The part of the CDR3 DNA that was read is TGTGCCAGCAGCTTGGAGGGGGGGACCGGGGAG.

A word on this clone: The observed sequence ends 3 residues before the CDR3 terminus, with the missing tail filled in from the germline J gene. The rearrangement uses TRBV12-3 or TRBV12-4 and TRBJ1-4, with TRBD1 identical over 10 bases. The CDR3 totals 18 residues. The V and J ends lost 5 bases and 2 bases, in that order; junction bases with no gene match: 11. The CDR3 bases that were read are TGTGCCAGCAGTCGACAGGGGGCGCGGTTAAGGACTAATGAAAAA. Encoded protein: CASSRQGARLRTNEK. Given in full, the CDR3 is CASSRQGARLRTNEKLFF.

Points on this clone: The CDR3 is cut off 3 residues early in the read; its end comes from the germline J gene. The V call is TRBV7-9, the J call TRBJ1-2; perhaps TRBD1 as D (5 bases). V was shortened by 5 bases and J by 1 base, with 11 bases between the two germline ends. Looked up from germline, CDR1 is SEHNR and CDR2 is FQNEAQ (reference sequence). The CDR3 loop spans 14 amino acids. The CDR3 sequence is CASSPPQVNYGYTF. The covered CDR3 bases are TGTGCCAGCAGCCCCCCACAGGTTAACTATGGC. Together with reference TRBV7-9 and TRBJ1-2, the CDR3 gives the full variable domain: DTGVSQNPRHKITKRGQNVTFRCDPISEHNRLYWYRQTLGQGPEFLTYFQNEAQLEKSRLLSDRFSAERPKGSFSTLEIQRTEQGDSAMYLCASSPPQVNYGYTFGSGTRLTVV.

The CDR3 protein is CASSLERQGPSDYTF. CDR3 bases read: TGTGCCAGCAGCTTAGAGCGACAGGGGCCAAGCGAC. This chain uses TRBV7-9 with TRBJ1-2, with 8 positions matching TRBD1. The read ends 3 residues early relative to the CDR3; the germline J gene fills the gap. The CDR3 has 15 residues. Germline CDR1 reads SEHNR; CDR2 reads FQNEAQ (reference sequence).

On this clone: Read coverage stops 3 residues before the CDR3 terminus; the germline J gene supplies the remainder. V usage is TRBV5-4 and J usage is TRBJ2-5; D uncertain. The germline CDR1 and CDR2 sequences are SGHNT and YYREEE (reference sequence). Between the trimmed V and J ends, which lost 4 bases and 5 bases, there was a span of 12 bases. CDR3 length: 13 amino acids. The CDR3 bases that were read are TGTGCCAGCAGCATACTTAGCCGTGAGACC. The encoded protein is CASSILSRET. The CDR3 as a whole reads CASSILSRETQYF.

Turning to this clone: The CDR3 goes on 3 residues after the read ends, and that part is filled in from the germline J gene. The V gene is TRBV6-1, the J gene TRBJ2-4; 9 bases fit TRBD1. Germline V gene data show CDR1 as MNHNS and CDR2 as SASEGT. The CDR3 loop spans 15 amino acids. The CDR3 is CASSEVVGTGTGQYF. The sequenced CDR3 bases are TGTGCCAGCAGTGAAGTGGTCGGGACAGGGACCGGT.

Notes on this clone: The read ends 3 residues early relative to the CDR3; the germline J gene fills the gap. The V and J genes are TRBV5-4 and TRBJ1-2; D call uncertain. This CDR3 region has 14 residues. Germline lookup yields CDR1 SGHNT and CDR2 YYREEE (reference sequence). The V and J ends lost 2 bases and 0 bases respectively, with 8 bases between them. The covered CDR3 bases are TGTGCCAGCAGCTTAACGGTTTCTAACTATGGC. This encodes CASSLTVSNYG. The full CDR3 sequence reads CASSLTVSNYGYTF.

On this clone itself: The CDR3 end is not reached by the read, which stops 3 residues before it; the germline J gene fills it in. This chain connects TRBV5-1 to TRBJ1-3; D unresolved. The CDR3 loop spans 14 amino acids. Germline CDR1 reads SGHRS; CDR2 reads YFSETQ. Deletions cut 1 base from V and 0 bases from J, with 5 bases between. The CDR3 loop is CASSLRSSGNTIYF. The sequenced part of the CDR3 DNA is TGCGCCAGCAGCTTGCGCAGCTCTGGAAACACC.

With regard to this clone: From the germline J gene comes the end of the CDR3, since the read stops 3 residues before it. V and J are TRBV7-9 and TRBJ1-1, with D hard to call. Germline CDR1 and CDR2: SEHNR and FQNEAQ (reference sequence). The CDR3 has 14 residues. CDR3 protein: CASSSQLSSYEAFF. The sequenced CDR3 bases are TGTGCCAGCAGCTCCCAACTGAGCTCCTACGAG.

Regarding this clone: At one end, the junction sequence differs from germline, possibly due to a read error. CDR3 amino acids: CSSSAGSEKLFF. The CDR3 DNA, read in part, is TGTTCCAGCAGCGCCGGGTCGGAAAAG. The J gene is TRBJ2-2, the V gene TRBV7-9; D gene uncertain. The read gets to within 3 residues of the CDR3 end, and the germline J gene fills in the rest. This CDR3 contains 12 residues. The V gene's germline CDR1 is SEHNR and CDR2 FQNEAQ (reference sequence).

Note on this clone: The missing CDR3 end, 3 residues past where the read stops, is filled in from the germline J gene. This chain links TRBV20-1 with TRBJ2-7, with 10 bases that match TRBD2. The V gene end was trimmed by 2 bases and the J gene end by 2 bases; junction bases not matched to a gene: 0. In germline, CDR1 is DFQATT, CDR2 SNEGSKA (reference sequence). CDR3 length: 13 residues. CDR3 in amino acids: CSARLAGAYEQYF. CDR3 bases read: TGCAGTGCTAGACTAGCGGGGGCCTACGAG.

About this clone itself: Coverage ceases 3 residues before the CDR3 finishes, and the germline J gene fills in the end. V usage is TRBV30 and J usage is TRBJ2-5; D not resolved. Germline values: CDR1 GTSNPN, CDR2 SVGIG (reference sequence). The germline V and J ends were trimmed by 2 bases and 5 bases, with 6 bases remaining between them. The CDR3 covers 11 residues. The sequenced CDR3 bases are TGTGCCTGGAGTAGGTCGGAGACC. Translating gives CAWSRSET. The full CDR3 reads CAWSRSETQYF.

Comments on this clone: The read terminates 3 residues ahead of where the CDR3 ends, so the germline J gene completes it. The rearrangement joins TRBV19 to TRBJ2-7; either TRBD1 or TRBD2 may fit D (5 bases each). The CDR3 totals 15 residues. The germline V gene has CDR1 LNHDA and CDR2 SQIVND (reference sequence). V gave up 3 bases and J gave up 0 bases, with 12 bases separating them. The CDR3: CASSIGAGSSYEQYF. The sequenced CDR3 bases are TGTGCCAGTAGTATTGGGGCAGGGAGCTCCTACGAG.

To note about this clone: The read terminates 3 residues ahead of where the CDR3 ends, so the germline J gene completes it. This chain connects TRBV7-2 to TRBJ1-1, with TRBD1 matching 8 bases. The CDR3 consists of 15 residues. Germline V lookup: CDR1 SGHTA, CDR2 FQGNSA. V was pared by 4 bases and J by 2 bases, with 6 bases of the junction left unmatched. CDR3 residues: CASSSRTGTNTEAFF. CDR3 DNA, as far as it was read: TGTGCCAGCAGCTCACGGACAGGGACTAACACTGAA. Variable domain in full (rest from reference TRBV7-2 and TRBJ1-1): GAGVSQSPSNKVTEKGKDVELRCDPISGHTALYWYRQSLGQGLEFLIYFQGNSAPDKSGLPSDRFSAERTGGSVSTLTIQRTQQEDSAVYLCASSSRTGTNTEAFFGQGTRLTVV.

Details on this clone: Coverage ceases 3 residues before the CDR3 finishes, and the germline J gene fills in the end. The chain employs TRBV20-1 and TRBJ2-7; tentative D call: TRBD1 (5 bases). The CDR3 is 12 amino acids. Germline loops: CDR1 DFQATT, CDR2 SNEGSKA (reference sequence). V was pared by 3 bases and J by 5 bases, with 11 bases between. The DNA read from the CDR3 is TGCAGTGCTAGGGATCAGGGCCACGAG. Translation gives CSARDQGHE. The whole CDR3 sequence reads CSARDQGHEQYF.

On this clone: The read finishes 3 residues shy of the CDR3 end, and the germline J gene is used to complete it. The chain is built from TRBV28 and TRBJ1-2; 9 bases map to TRBD1. Trimming took 2 bases from V and 7 from J; bases not matched to a gene: 14. The CDR3 totals 17 residues. Germline lookup yields CDR1 MDHEN and CDR2 SYDVKM. The CDR3 bases that were read are TGTGCCAGCAGTTTACCTCTCAGTCCCGGGACAGGGTCTGGC. This gives the protein CASSLPLSPGTGSG. The whole CDR3 sequence is CASSLPLSPGTGSGYTF.

Worth noting for this clone: Read coverage stops 3 residues before the CDR3 terminus; the germline J gene supplies the remainder. V and J are TRBV29-1 and TRBJ2-5, with TRBD2 matching 9 bases. The CDR3 contains 15 residues. Germline loops: CDR1 SQVTM, CDR2 ANQGSEA. The J segment lost 5 bases and the V segment lost 0 bases, leaving 7 bases of the junction unmatched. The DNA read from the CDR3 is TGCAGCGTTGAAGAAACGCGGGGGGGCCAGGAGACC. Its protein is CSVEETRGGQET. The CDR3 in its entirety is CSVEETRGGQETQYF.

About this clone: From the germline J gene comes the end of the CDR3, since the read stops 3 residues before it. This chain uses TRBV9 with TRBJ2-3, with 7 nucleotides matching TRBD1. This CDR3 has 16 residues. From germline, CDR1 is SGDLS and CDR2 YYNGEE. Here the CDR3 reads CASSASLGDRKETQYF. The sequenced part of the CDR3 DNA is TGTGCCAGCAGCGCTTCCCTGGGGGACAGAAAAGAGACG.